This TCR beta chain is drawn from a study of Graves' ophthalmopathy and Graves' hyperthyroidism. This clonotype was seen ten or more times. The target antigen is unknown. Amplification from RNA transcripts yielded the TCR beta CDR3 regions. RT-PCR with HTBI primers came first, then second-round multiplex PCR. TCRdb analysed the multiplex PCR reads with MiXCR anew, one entry per CDR3 protein. Among 620,000 or so distinct CDR3 sequences listed, about 20% were seen once. Germline V gives CDR1 SGHAT, CDR2 FQNNGV. The V gene end was trimmed by 5 bases and the J gene end by 2 bases; junction bases not matched to a gene: 8. The CDR3 extends over 15 amino acids. Overall study results and limits: Among expanded thyroid clonotypes above 0.001 frequency, most also occurred in blood.

Sequencing was done on a sample of peripheral blood. This clonotype was obtained from a woman aged 18-35 years with stable Graves' hyperthyroidism. Some clones in this sample may be carry-over from other donors' samples. V usage is TRBV11-2 and J usage is TRBJ2-5, with 7 bases identical to TRBD2. CDR3 loop: CASSPGRVGQETQYF. In nucleotides, the CDR3 is TGTGCCAGCAGCCCAGGGAGGGTTGGGCAAGAGACCCAGTACTTC.